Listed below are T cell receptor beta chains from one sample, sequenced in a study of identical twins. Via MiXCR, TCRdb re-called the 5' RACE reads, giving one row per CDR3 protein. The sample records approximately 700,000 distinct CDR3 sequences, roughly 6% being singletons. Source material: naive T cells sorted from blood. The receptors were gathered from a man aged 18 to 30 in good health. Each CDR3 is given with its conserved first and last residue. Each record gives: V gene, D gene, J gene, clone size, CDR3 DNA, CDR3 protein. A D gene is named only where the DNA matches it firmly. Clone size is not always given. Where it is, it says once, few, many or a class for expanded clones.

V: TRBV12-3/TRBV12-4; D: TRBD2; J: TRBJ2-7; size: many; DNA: TGTGCCAGCAGTTTAAGAACTAGCGGGAGTTCCTACGAGCAGTACTTC; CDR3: CASSLRTSGSSYEQYF
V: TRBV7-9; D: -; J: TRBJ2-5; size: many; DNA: TGTGCCAGCAGCTTGCGCGAACAAGAGACCCAGTACTTC; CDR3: CASSLREQETQYF
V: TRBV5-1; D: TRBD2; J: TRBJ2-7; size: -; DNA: TGCGCCAGCAGCCCCCGTCCGGGACTAGCGGGCGAGCAGTACTTC; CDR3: CASSPRPGLAGEQYF
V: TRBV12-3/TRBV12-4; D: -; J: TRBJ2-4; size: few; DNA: TGTGCCAGCACGATTAGGAGTGGACTAGCCAAAAACATTCAGTACTTC; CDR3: CASTIRSGLAKNIQYF
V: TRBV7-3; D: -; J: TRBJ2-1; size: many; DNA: TGTGCCAGCAGTCCGGCTGGTCGTAATGAGCAGTTCTTC; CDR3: CASSPAGRNEQFF
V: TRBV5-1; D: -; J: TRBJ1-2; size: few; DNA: TGCGCCAGCAGCCCTACCAACGATAACTATGGCTACACCTTC; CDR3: CASSPTNDNYGYTF
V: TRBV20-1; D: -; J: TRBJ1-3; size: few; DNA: TGCAGTGCTAGAGATCCCGCTGGTGGGGGGACTGGAAACACCATATATTTT; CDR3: CSARDPAGGGTGNTIYF
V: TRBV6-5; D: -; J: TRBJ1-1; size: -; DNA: TGTGCCAGCAGTTCATACGGGGGCACCACTGAAGCTTTCTTT; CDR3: CASSSYGGTTEAFF
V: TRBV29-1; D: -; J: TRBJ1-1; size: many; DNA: TGCAGCGTCGCACAGTCAAACACTGAAGCTTTCTTT; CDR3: CSVAQSNTEAFF
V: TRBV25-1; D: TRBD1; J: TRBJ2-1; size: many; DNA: TGTGCCAGCAGTGAAGGACAGGGGTGGAATGAGCAGTTCTTC; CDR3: CASSEGQGWNEQFF
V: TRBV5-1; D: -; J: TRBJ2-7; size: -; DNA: TGCGCCAGCAGCCCTACAGCACCCTCCTACGAGCAGTACTTC; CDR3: CASSPTAPSYEQYF
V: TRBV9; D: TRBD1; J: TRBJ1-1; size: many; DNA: TGTGCCAGCAGCTCCTCAGACAGGGGAAACACTGAAGCTTTCTTT; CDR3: CASSSSDRGNTEAFF
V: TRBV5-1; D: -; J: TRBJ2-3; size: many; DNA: TGCGCCAGCAGCTTGGTGCTGGACAAAATCACAGATACGCAGTATTTT; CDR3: CASSLVLDKITDTQYF
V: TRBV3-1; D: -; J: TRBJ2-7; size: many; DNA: TGTGCCAGCAGTCCCCAGAGGAACTCCTACGAGCAGTACTTC; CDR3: CASSPQRNSYEQYF
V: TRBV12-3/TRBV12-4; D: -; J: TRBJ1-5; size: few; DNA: TGTGCCAGCATGTGGAGGGGCCAGGCGTTCGGGAGTACGGGCAATCAGCCCCAGCATTTT; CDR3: CASMWRGQAFGSTGNQPQHF
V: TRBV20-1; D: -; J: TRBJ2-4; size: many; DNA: TGCAGTGCTGGGGGACCGTCTTCGAGGTACTTC; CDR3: CSAGGPSSRYF
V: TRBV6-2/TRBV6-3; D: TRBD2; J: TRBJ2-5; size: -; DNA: TGTGCCAGCAGTCACGGGACTAGCGAAGAGACCCAGTCCTTC; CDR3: CASSHGTSEETQSF
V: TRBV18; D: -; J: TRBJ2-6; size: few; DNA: TGTGCCAGCTCACAACAGAACCCCACTGGGGCCAACGTCCTGACTTTC; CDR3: CASSQQNPTGANVLTF
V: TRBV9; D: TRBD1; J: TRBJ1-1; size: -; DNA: TGTGCCAGCAGCGCTGGACAGGGGAGCAACACTGAAGCTTTCTTT; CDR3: CASSAGQGSNTEAFF
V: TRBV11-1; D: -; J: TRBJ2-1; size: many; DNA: TGTGCCAGCAGCTTAGTACGGGCCAATGAGCAGTTCTTC; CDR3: CASSLVRANEQFF
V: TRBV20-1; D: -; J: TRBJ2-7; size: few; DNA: TGCAGTGCTAGTTGGCGGGATGGGCGCTACGAGCAGTACTTC; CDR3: CSASWRDGRYEQYF